This T cell receptor beta chain was retrieved from a study of patients and donors after allogeneic stem cell transplantation. The CDR3 sequence is 12 residues long. Germline CDR1 KGHSH, CDR2 LQKENI. Trimming removed 8 bases from V and 0 bases from J, with 7 bases in between. In this sample, this clonotype turned up a few times. A single record per CDR3 protein comes from TCRdb applying MiXCR to the RT-PCR reads. The data hold 150,000 to 250,000 distinct CDR3 sequences, with around 41% observed a single time. The chain joins TRBV18 to TRBJ1-1; the D is unclear. The sample was blood, either unsorted or a sorted T cell fraction (not recorded which). The sequence came from a human donor who was either an allogeneic HSCT recipient or a stem cell or donor lymphocyte infusion donor (not recorded which). It is not recorded whose cells these are; they may come from a transplant donor. Here the CDR3 DNA reads TGTGCCAGCAACACTATGAACACTGAAGCTTTCTTT. Protein product: CASNTMNTEAFF.